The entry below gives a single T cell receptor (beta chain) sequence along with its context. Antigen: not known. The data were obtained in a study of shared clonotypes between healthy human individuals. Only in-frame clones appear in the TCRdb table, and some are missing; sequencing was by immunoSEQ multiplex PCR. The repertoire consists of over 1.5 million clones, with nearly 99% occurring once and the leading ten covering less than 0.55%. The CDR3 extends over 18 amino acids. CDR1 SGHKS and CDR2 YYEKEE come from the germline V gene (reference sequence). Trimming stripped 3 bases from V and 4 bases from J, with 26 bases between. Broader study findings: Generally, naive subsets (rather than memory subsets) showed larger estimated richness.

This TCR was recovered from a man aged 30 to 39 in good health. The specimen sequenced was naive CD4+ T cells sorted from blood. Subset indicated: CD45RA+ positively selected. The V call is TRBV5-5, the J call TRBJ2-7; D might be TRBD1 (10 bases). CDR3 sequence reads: CASSSDRGLRREGYEQYF. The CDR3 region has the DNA TGTGCCAGCAGCTCGGACAGGGGGTTAAGGCGGGAGGGTTACGAGCAGTACTTC.